This T cell receptor (beta chain) was profiled in a study of OX40 agonist ivuxolimab in advanced cancers. The ends were cut back, 5 bases at V and 5 bases at J, with 13 bases in the middle. The CDR3 has 13 residues. From germline, CDR1 is SGHAT and CDR2 FQNNGV. Sequencing was performed with immunoSEQ multiplex PCR; in TCRdb, only in-frame clones are kept and a portion is missing. The repertoire includes approximately 66,000 clones, about 85% of them detected once, and 0.8% to 1% sits in the top ten. The sample in question was CD4+ or CD8+ T cells sorted from blood, obtained in a trial of the OX40 agonist ivuxolimab. J is TRBJ2-7 and V is TRBV11-2; D ambiguous. The origin of this receptor is an adult with an advanced solid tumor such as melanoma, head and neck, liver or kidney cancer. As DNA, the CDR3 is TGTGCCAGCAGCCTACGCTGGGCTGACGAGCAGTACTTC. Translation: CASSLRWADEQYF.